The clone carrying this TCR beta chain was detected many times. Antigen unknown. This entry is derived from a study of metastatic and nonmetastatic thyroid tumors. Study summary: For malignant and benign thyroid patients, tumor or nodule tissue and blood were the sources whose repertoires were compared. Overall study findings and caveats: The study reportedly found significantly higher TCR beta diversity in malignant thyroid tumors than benign nodules, in blood and tumor.

Authors' analysis steps: Building a distant-metastasis classifier for papillary thyroid cancer drew on CDR3 differences across clinicopathological groups. TCRdb recomputed clones from the PCR reads via MiXCR. TCRdb assigned the V and J calls; the authors' analysis was not used. This sample carries around 64,000 clones, 4% to 5% of them seen once, and the ten largest clones take 20% to 25%. Patients underwent thyroid surgery, and none had received any treatment before it. The CDR3 spans 14 residues. Unmatched junction bases numbered 4, after V lost 4 bases and J lost 3 bases. Germline loops: CDR1 MGHRA, CDR2 YSYEKL.

The sample taken for sequencing was blood. V and J are TRBV4-1 and TRBJ2-5; 8 positions agree with TRBD2. The clonotype was recovered from a female donor with papillary thyroid cancer or a benign thyroid nodule (not recorded which). Some clones in this sample may be carry-over from other donors' samples. CDR3 sequence: CASSLTGLEETQYF. The CDR3 DNA reads as TGCGCCAGCAGCCTTACGGGACTAGAAGAGACCCAGTACTTC.